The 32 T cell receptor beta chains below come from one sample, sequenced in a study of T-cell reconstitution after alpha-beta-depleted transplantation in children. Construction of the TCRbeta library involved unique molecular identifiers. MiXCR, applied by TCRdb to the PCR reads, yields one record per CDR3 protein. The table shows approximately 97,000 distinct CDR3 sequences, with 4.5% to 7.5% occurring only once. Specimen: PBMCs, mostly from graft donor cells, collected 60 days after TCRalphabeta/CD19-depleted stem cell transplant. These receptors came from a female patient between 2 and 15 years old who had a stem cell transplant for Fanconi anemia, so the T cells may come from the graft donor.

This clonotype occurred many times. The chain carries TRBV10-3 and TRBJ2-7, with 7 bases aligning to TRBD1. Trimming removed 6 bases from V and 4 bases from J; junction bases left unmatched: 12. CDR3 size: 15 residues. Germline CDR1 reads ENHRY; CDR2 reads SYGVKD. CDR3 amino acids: CAIRQTGPKLYEQYF. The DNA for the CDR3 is TGTGCCATCAGACAGACAGGGCCCAAACTTTACGAGCAGTACTTC.

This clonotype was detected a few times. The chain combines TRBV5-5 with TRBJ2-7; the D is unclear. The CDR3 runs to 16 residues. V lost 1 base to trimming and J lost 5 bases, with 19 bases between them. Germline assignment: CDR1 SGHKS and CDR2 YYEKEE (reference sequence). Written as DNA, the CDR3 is TGTGCCAGCAGCTTGTCTTTCCGCCAGGCAGACCACGAGCAGTACTTC. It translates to CASSLSFRQADHEQYF.

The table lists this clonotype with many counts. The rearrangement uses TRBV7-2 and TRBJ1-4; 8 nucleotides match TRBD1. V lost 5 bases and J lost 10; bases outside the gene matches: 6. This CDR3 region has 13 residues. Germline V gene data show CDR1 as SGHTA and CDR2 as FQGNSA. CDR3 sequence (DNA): TGTGCCAGCAGCATGGGGACAGGAGTAAAACTGTTTTTT. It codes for CASSMGTGVKLFF.

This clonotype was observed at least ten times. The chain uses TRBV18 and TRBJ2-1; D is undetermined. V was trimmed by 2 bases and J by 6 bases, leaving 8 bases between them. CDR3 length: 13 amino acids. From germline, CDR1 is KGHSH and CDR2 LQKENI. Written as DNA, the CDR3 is TGTGCCAGCTCACCAGGGCAGCGCAATGAGCAGTTCTTC. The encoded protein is CASSPGQRNEQFF.

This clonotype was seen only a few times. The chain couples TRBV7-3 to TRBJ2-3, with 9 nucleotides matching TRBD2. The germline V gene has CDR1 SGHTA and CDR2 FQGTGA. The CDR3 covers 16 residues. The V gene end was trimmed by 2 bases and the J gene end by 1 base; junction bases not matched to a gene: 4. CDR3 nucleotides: TGTGCCAGCAGCTTACGGCGGGGGGGCGGCACAGATACGCAGTATTTT. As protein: CASSLRRGGGTDTQYF.

The CDR3 sequence: CASSIRAEAFF. CDR3 coding DNA: TGTGCCAGTAGTATCAGGGCTGAAGCTTTCTTT. This sequence joins TRBV19 and TRBJ1-1; TRBD1 might be the D (5 bases). CDR3 length: 11 amino acids. Germline lookup yields CDR1 LNHDA and CDR2 SQIVND (reference sequence). Trimming left V 3 bases short and J 6 bases short, with 5 bases between.

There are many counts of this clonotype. CDR3 nucleotide sequence: TGTGCCAGTAGTATGGGGACAGGCTCCTACGAGCAGTACTTC. Its protein is CASSMGTGSYEQYF. The V and J genes are TRBV19 and TRBJ2-7, with TRBD1 matching over 8 bases. The germline CDR1 and CDR2 sequences are LNHDA and SQIVND (reference sequence). J gave up 0 bases and V 3 bases, and 1 base lay outside the gene matches. There are 14 residues in the CDR3.

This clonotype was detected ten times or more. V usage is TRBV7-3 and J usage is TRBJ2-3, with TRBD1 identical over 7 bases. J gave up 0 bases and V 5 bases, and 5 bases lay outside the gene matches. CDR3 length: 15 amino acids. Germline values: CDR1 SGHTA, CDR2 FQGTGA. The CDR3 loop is CASSHTGASTDTQYF. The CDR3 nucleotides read TGTGCCAGCAGCCATACAGGGGCTAGCACAGATACGCAGTATTTT.

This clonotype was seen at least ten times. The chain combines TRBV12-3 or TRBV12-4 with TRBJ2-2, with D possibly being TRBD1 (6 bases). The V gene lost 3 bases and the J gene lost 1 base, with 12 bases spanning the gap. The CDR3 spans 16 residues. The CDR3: CASSFIRGLNTGELFF. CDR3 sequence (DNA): TGTGCCAGCAGTTTTATCAGGGGCCTGAACACCGGGGAGCTGTTTTTT.

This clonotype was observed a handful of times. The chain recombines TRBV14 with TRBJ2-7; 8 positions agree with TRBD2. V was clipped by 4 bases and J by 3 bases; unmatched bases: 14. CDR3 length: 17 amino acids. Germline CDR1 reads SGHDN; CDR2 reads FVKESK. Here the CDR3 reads CASSRPSAREGRYEQYF. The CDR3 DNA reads TGTGCCAGCAGCCGCCCCTCGGCCCGGGAGGGCCGCTACGAGCAGTACTTC.

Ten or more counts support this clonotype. The CDR3 DNA follows: TGTGCCAGCAGCTTATGGGTTAACAACTACGAGCAGTACTTC. Amino acids: CASSLWVNNYEQYF. The J gene is TRBJ2-7, the V gene TRBV11-2; D remains ambiguous. The CDR3 is 14 amino acids. V was trimmed by 2 bases and J by 3 bases, leaving 11 bases between them. Germline CDR1 SGHAT, CDR2 FQNNGV.

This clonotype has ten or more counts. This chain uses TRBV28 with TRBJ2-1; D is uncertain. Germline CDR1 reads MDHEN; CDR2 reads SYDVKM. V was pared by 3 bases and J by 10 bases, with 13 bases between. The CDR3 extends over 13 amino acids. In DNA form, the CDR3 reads TGTGCCAGCAGTTTCCCTCCAATCGAGGAGCAGTTCTTC. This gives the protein CASSFPPIEEQFF.

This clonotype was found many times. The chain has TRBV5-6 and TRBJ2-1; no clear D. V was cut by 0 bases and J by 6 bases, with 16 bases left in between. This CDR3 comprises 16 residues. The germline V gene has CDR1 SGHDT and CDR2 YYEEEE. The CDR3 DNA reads TGTGCCAGCAGCTTGGTCGGTATGTACTCGCCCAATGAGCAGTTCTTC. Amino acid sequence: CASSLVGMYSPNEQFF.

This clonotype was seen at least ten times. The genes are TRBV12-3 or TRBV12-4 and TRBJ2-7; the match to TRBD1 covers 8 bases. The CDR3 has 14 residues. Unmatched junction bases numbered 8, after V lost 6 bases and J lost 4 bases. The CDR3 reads CASSPGTGLYEQYF. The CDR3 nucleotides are TGTGCCAGCAGCCCCGGGACAGGACTTTACGAGCAGTACTTC.

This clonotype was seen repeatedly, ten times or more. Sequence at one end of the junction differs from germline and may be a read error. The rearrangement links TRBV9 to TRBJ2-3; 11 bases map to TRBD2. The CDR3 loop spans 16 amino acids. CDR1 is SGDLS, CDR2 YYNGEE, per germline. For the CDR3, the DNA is TGTGCCAGCAACGTAGCGGGAGGGCCCCACACAGATACGCAGTATTTT. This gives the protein CASNVAGGPHTDTQYF.

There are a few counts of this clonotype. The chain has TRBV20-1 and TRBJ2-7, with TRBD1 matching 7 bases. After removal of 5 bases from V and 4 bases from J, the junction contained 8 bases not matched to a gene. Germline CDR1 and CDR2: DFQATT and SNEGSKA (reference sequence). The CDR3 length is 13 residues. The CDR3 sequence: CSAPGTVVYEQYF. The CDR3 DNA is TGCAGTGCTCCCGGGACAGTCGTTTACGAGCAGTACTTC.

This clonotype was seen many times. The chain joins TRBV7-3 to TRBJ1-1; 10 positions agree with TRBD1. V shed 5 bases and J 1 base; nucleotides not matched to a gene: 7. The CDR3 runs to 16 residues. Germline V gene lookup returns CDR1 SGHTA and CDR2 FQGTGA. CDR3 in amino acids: CASSPDRGRTNTEAFF. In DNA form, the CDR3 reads TGTGCCAGCAGCCCCGACAGGGGGCGGACGAACACTGAAGCTTTCTTT.

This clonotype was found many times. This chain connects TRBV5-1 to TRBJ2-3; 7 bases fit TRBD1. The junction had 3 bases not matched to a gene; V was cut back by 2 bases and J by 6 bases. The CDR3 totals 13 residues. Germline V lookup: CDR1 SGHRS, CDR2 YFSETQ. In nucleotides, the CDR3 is TGCGCCAGCAGCTTCGGACAGGAGGATACGCAGTATTTT. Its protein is CASSFGQEDTQYF.

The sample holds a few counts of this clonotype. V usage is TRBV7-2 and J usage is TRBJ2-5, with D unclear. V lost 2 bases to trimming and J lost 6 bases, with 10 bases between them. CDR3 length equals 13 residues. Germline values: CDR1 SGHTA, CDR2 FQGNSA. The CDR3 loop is CASSLRGAKTQYF. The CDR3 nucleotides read TGTGCCAGCAGCTTACGAGGCGCCAAGACCCAGTACTTC. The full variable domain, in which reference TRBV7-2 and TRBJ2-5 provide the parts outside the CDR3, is GAGVSQSPSNKVTEKGKDVELRCDPISGHTALYWYRQSLGQGLEFLIYFQGNSAPDKSGLPSDRFSAERTGGSVSTLTIQRTQQEDSAVYLCASSLRGAKTQYFGPGTRLLVL.

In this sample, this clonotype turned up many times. CDR3 sequence: CSVVPSLTEAFF. CDR3 coding DNA: TGCAGCGTTGTTCCTTCCCTCACTGAAGCTTTCTTT. V usage is TRBV29-1 and J usage is TRBJ1-1, with unresolved D. The ends were cut back, 4 bases at V and 4 bases at J, with 10 bases in the middle. CDR3 size: 12 residues. Germline CDR1 reads SQVTM; CDR2 reads ANQGSEA.

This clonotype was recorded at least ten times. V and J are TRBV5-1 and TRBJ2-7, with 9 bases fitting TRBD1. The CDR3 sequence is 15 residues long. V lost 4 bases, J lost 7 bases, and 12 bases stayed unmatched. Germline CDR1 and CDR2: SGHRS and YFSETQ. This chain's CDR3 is CASSPRPGTGREQYF. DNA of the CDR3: TGCGCCAGCAGCCCCCGGCCCGGGACAGGGAGAGAGCAGTACTTC. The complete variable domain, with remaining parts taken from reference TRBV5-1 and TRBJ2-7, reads KAGVTQTPRYLIKTRGQQVTLSCSPISGHRSVSWYQQTPGQGLQFLFEYFSETQRNKGNFPGRFSGRQFSNSRSEMNVSTLELGDSALYLCASSPRPGTGREQYFGPGTRLTVT.

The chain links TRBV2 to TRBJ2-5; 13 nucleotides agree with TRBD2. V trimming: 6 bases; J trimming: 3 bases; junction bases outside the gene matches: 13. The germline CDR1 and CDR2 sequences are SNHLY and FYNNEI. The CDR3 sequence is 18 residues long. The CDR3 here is CASRDWTGLAGVKETQYF. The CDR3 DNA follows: TGTGCCAGCAGGGATTGGACCGGACTAGCGGGAGTGAAAGAGACCCAGTACTTC.

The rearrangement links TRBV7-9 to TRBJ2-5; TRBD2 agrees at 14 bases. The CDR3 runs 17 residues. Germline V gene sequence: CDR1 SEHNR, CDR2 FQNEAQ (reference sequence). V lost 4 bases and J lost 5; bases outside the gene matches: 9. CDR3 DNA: TGTGCCAGCAGCTCCGGGACTAGCGGGAGCCCCGGGGAGACCCAGTACTTC. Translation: CASSSGTSGSPGETQYF.

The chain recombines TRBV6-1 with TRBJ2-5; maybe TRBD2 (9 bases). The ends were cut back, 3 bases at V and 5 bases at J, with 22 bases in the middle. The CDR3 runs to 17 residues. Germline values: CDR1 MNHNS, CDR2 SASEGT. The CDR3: CASSDRGPSGVRETQYF. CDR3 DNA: TGTGCCAGCAGTGACAGGGGGCCTAGCGGGGTGAGGGAGACCCAGTACTTC.

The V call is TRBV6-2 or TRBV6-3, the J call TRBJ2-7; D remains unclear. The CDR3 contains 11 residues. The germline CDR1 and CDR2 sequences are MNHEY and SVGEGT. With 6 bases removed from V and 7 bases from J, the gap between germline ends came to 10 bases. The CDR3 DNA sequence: TGTGCCAGCAGGTATGGCGAGGAGCAGTACTTC. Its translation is CASRYGEEQYF.

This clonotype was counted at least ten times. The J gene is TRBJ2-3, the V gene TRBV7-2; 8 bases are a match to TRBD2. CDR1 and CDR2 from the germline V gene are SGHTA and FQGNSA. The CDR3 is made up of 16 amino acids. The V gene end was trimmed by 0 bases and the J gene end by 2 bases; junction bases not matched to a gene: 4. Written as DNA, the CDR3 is TGTGCCAGCAGCTTAGCTCGGGGGGGACTCACAGATACGCAGTATTTT. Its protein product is CASSLARGGLTDTQYF.

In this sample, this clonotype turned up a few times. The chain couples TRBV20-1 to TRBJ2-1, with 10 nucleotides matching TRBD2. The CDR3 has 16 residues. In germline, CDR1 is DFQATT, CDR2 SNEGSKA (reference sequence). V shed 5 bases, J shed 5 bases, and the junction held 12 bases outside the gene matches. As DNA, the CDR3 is TGCAGTGCTGCCCTCCTAGCGGGAGTAGTCCACAATGAGCAGTTCTTC. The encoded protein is CSAALLAGVVHNEQFF.

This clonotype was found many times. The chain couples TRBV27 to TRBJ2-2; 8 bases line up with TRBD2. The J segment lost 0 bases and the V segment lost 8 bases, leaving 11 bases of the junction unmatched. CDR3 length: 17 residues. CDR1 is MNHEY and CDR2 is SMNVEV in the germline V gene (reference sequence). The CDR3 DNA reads TGTGCCAGCTGCCTCCTAGCGGGTTTCGCGAACACCGGGGAGCTGTTTTTT. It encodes CASCLLAGFANTGELFF.

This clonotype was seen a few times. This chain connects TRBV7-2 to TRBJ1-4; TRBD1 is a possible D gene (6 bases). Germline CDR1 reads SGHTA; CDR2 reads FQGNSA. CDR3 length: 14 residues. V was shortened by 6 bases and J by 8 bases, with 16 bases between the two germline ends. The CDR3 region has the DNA TGTGCCAGCAGACCAGACAGGTCCGCAGAAAAACTGTTTTTT. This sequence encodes CASRPDRSAEKLFF.

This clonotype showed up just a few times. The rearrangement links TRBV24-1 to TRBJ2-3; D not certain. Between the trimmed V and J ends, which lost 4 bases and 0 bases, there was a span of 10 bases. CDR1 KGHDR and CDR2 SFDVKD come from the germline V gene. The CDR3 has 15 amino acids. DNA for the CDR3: TGTGCCACCAGTGAACAGCCACCTAGCACAGATACGCAGTATTTT. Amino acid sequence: CATSEQPPSTDTQYF.

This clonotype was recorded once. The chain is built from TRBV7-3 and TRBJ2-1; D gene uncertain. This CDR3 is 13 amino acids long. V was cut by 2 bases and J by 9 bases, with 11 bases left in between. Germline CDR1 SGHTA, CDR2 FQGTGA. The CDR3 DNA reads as TGTGCCAGCAGCTTATTCTCGGGTAGTGAGCAGTTCTTC. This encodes CASSLFSGSEQFF.

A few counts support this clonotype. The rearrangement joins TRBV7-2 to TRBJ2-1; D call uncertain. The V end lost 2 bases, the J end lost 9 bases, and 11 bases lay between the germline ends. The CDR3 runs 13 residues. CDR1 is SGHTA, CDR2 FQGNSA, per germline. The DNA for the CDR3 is TGTGCCAGCAGCTTATCCAGGCGGTCTGAGCAGTTCTTC. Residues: CASSLSRRSEQFF.